Listed below are T cell receptor beta chains from one sample, sequenced in a study of T cell changes during pregnancy in multiple sclerosis. Some clones are missing from TCRdb's copy, which holds only in-frame ones; the method was immunoSEQ multiplex PCR. Altogether 70,000 or so clones are present, about nine tenths being singletons, with the ten largest covering about 0.3%. Sequenced material: CD4+ T cells from peripheral blood mononuclear cells, taken after pregnancy. These receptors came from a female donor with multiple sclerosis, enrolled in a pregnancy study. Each CDR3 is given with its conserved first and last residue. D genes are given only for firm matches. Not all rows give a size; the values are once, few, many and, for expanded clones, a class.

clone_size j_call v_call d_call cdr3_aa
many TRBJ2-7 TRBV5-4 TRBD1 CASRMFGQGYEQYF
NA TRBJ2-7 TRBV19 TRBD2 CASGPGGEQYF
once TRBJ2-1 TRBV19 TRBD2 CASHPPWSSGSYNEQFF
NA TRBJ1-1 TRBV2 NA CASSEAQGAEAFF
NA TRBJ2-3 TRBV2 NA CASSESWSADTQYF
NA TRBJ1-5 TRBV15 NA CATSRGLANQPQHF
NA TRBJ1-1 TRBV5-1 NA CASSLVGDLNTEAFF
NA TRBJ2-3 TRBV28 NA CASSSAALGAADTQYF
NA TRBJ1-2 TRBV18 NA CASSPPVANYGYTF
NA TRBJ2-1 TRBV5-1 TRBD2 CASSLATPGTSSYNEQFF
once TRBJ2-7 TRBV27 NA CASSGAVLSYEQYF
NA TRBJ2-7 TRBV7-9 NA CASSLSELGGSYEQYF
NA TRBJ2-5 TRBV27 TRBD2 CASTSTLASGREIGTETQYF
NA TRBJ1-2 TRBV30 NA CAWSPTGNYGYTF
NA TRBJ2-2 TRBV27 NA CASRGLPSTGELFF
NA TRBJ1-2 TRBV29-1 NA CSDQGGVGYTF
once TRBJ1-1 TRBV20-1 NA CSAINTEAFF
NA TRBJ1-5 TRBV6-5 TRBD1 CASSPDRGNQPQHF
once TRBJ2-1 TRBV5-1 TRBD2 CASSASGGGSYNEQFF
NA TRBJ1-2 TRBV6-6 NA CASSKSPEVYGYTF
NA TRBJ2-6 TRBV9 NA CASSPSGAGLTSGANVLTF
NA TRBJ2-3 TRBV28 NA CASSLAGRASQYF